The 32 T cell receptor beta chains below all came from one sample that was sequenced in a study of T-cell reconstitution after alpha-beta-depleted transplantation in children. Unique molecular identifiers were incorporated during preparation of the TCRbeta library. TCRdb independently ran MiXCR on the PCR reads; one entry per CDR3 protein. The sample has 200,000 to 250,000 distinct CDR3 sequences, around 12% seen once. Specimen: PBMCs from the stem cell graft donor, collected from the stem cell graft. The receptors were gathered from a human donor who donated a stem cell graft to a child with acute lymphoblastic leukemia.

This clonotype was seen ten or more times. V usage is TRBV15 and J usage is TRBJ1-4; D perhaps matches TRBD1 (5 bases). This CDR3 contains 17 residues. The V gene lost 0 bases and the J gene lost 0 bases, with 11 bases spanning the gap. Per germline, CDR1 LNHNV and CDR2 YYDKDF (reference sequence). CDR3 residues: CATSREIGEATNEKLFF. CDR3 DNA: TGTGCCACCAGCAGAGAGATAGGGGAAGCAACTAATGAAAAACTGTTTTTT.

In this sample, this clonotype turned up many times. The rearrangement uses TRBV30 and TRBJ2-7; D uncertain. CDR1 is GTSNPN and CDR2 is SVGIG in the germline V gene (reference sequence). This CDR3 has 12 amino acids. Trimming took off 5 bases at V and 3 bases at J, with 11 bases between the two ends. CDR3 DNA sequence: TGTGCCTGGGGGATAGGGTACTACGAGCAGTACTTC. This codes for CAWGIGYYEQYF.

This clonotype was picked up many times. This sequence joins TRBV7-2 and TRBJ2-3, with a tentative D call TRBD2 (5 bases). The germline CDR1 and CDR2 sequences are SGHTA and FQGNSA. The CDR3 loop spans 17 amino acids. V gave up 0 bases and J gave up 1 base, with 14 bases separating them. This CDR3 reads CASSLALLRARTDTQYF. The CDR3 DNA is TGTGCCAGCAGCTTAGCGCTGTTGCGGGCCCGCACAGATACGCAGTATTTT.

This clonotype was found a few times. The rearrangement uses TRBV5-1 and TRBJ2-6, with D uncertain. The CDR3 is made up of 14 amino acids. Germline V CDR1 and CDR2: SGHRS, YFSETQ. Trimming took 0 bases from V and 2 from J, leaving 3 bases between them. The CDR3 region is CASSLVAGANVLTF. In nucleotides, the CDR3 is TGCGCCAGCAGCTTGGTAGCTGGGGCCAACGTCCTGACTTTC.

This clonotype was counted ten times or more. The chain joins TRBV29-1 to TRBJ1-2; weak D call: TRBD1 (5 bases). The CDR3 runs 12 residues. Germline V gives CDR1 SQVTM, CDR2 ANQGSEA. Trimming removed 2 bases at V and 3 bases at J, with 7 bases between. In DNA form, the CDR3 reads TGCAGCGTTGAACGCAGGGACTATGGCTACACCTTC. As protein: CSVERRDYGYTF.

This clonotype was counted at least ten times. The J gene is TRBJ1-1, the V gene TRBV6-5, with D possibly matching TRBD1 (5 bases). CDR3 length: 14 amino acids. V shed 2 bases and J shed 3 bases, with 10 bases lying between them. Germline V CDR1 and CDR2: MNHEY, SVGAGI. In DNA form, the CDR3 reads TGTGCCAGCAGTTACCGGGGGGTCGACACTGAAGCTTTCTTT. Protein sequence: CASSYRGVDTEAFF.

This rearrangement joins TRBV27 to TRBJ2-7; no clear D gene. This CDR3 has 12 residues. The germline V gene encodes CDR1 MNHEY and CDR2 SMNVEV (reference sequence). Trimming removed 4 bases from V and 4 bases from J, with 8 bases in between. CDR3 in amino acids: CASSSPDYEQYF. The CDR3 DNA reads TGTGCCAGCAGTTCCCCCGATTACGAGCAGTACTTC.

This clonotype has more than one count but fewer than ten. The chain is built from TRBV7-9 and TRBJ2-1; D gene unclear. V was shortened by 5 bases and J by 2 bases, with 7 bases between the two germline ends. The CDR3 has 13 amino acids. CDR1 SEHNR and CDR2 FQNEAQ come from the germline V gene (reference sequence). This CDR3 reads CASSGNPYNEQFF. The CDR3 DNA reads as TGTGCCAGCAGCGGGAATCCCTACAATGAGCAGTTCTTC. Using reference TRBV7-9 and TRBJ2-1 for the parts outside the CDR3, the full variable domain is DTGVSQNPRHKITKRGQNVTFRCDPISEHNRLYWYRQTLGQGPEFLTYFQNEAQLEKSRLLSDRFSAERPKGSFSTLEIQRTEQGDSAMYLCASSGNPYNEQFFGPGTRLTVL.

This clonotype has a count of ten or more. The CDR3 loop is CASSLALAGDEQYF. The CDR3 DNA reads as TGTGCCAGCAGCTTAGCCCTAGCGGGTGACGAGCAGTACTTC. The rearrangement uses TRBV7-9 and TRBJ2-7; 8 positions agree with TRBD2. The CDR3 contains 14 residues. Germline V gene data show CDR1 as SEHNR and CDR2 as FQNEAQ (reference sequence). The V gene end was trimmed by 0 bases and the J gene end by 5 bases; junction bases not matched to a gene: 3.

The rearrangement uses TRBV7-8 and TRBJ2-5; D uncertain. CDR3 length: 15 residues. Trimming cost V 5 bases and J 5 bases, with 18 bases left between them. Germline assignment: CDR1 SGHVS and CDR2 FQNEAQ. CDR3 sequence (DNA): TGTGCCAGCAGCACGGATCGCGGCTCCGGGGAGACCCAGTACTTC. As protein: CASSTDRGSGETQYF. The full variable domain, rest sourced from reference TRBV7-8 and TRBJ2-5, is GAGVSQSPRYKVAKRGQDVALRCDPISGHVSLFWYQQALGQGPEFLTYFQNEAQLDKSGLPSDRFFAERPEGSVSTLKIQRTQQEDSAVYLCASSTDRGSGETQYFGPGTRLLVL.

This clonotype came up many times. This chain connects TRBV20-1 to TRBJ2-2; the match to TRBD1 covers 8 bases. The V gene end was trimmed by 3 bases and the J gene end by 4 bases; junction bases not matched to a gene: 4. CDR1 is DFQATT and CDR2 is SNEGSKA in the germline V gene (reference sequence). The CDR3 length is 14 residues. DNA for the CDR3: TGCAGTGCTAGGCACAGGGGGGCCACCGGGGAGCTGTTTTTT. Its translation: CSARHRGATGELFF.

The sample holds many counts of this clonotype. The chain has TRBV12-3 or TRBV12-4 and TRBJ2-1; D not resolved. This CDR3 is 13 amino acids long. Trimming took off 5 bases at V and 6 bases at J, with 11 bases between the two ends. Written as DNA, the CDR3 is TGTGCCAGCAGTCTTACGGCCCTCAATGAGCAGTTCTTC. Translated, it gives CASSLTALNEQFF.

This clonotype was observed many times. The gene calls are TRBV20-1 and TRBJ2-1, with 13 bases fitting TRBD2. The CDR3 runs 15 residues. Per the germline V gene, CDR1 is DFQATT and CDR2 is SNEGSKA (reference sequence). Trimming at V came to 5 bases and at J to 6 bases, leaving 7 bases not matched to a gene. The CDR3: CSASRLAGGINEQFF. DNA of the CDR3: TGCAGTGCTTCCAGACTAGCGGGGGGCATCAATGAGCAGTTCTTC.

This clonotype was counted at least ten times. The chain's CDR3 is CASRDGRVLMTEAFF. CDR3 bases: TGCGCCAGCAGGGATGGGCGGGTTTTGATGACTGAAGCTTTCTTT. The rearrangement uses TRBV5-1 and TRBJ1-1; D is uncertain. Trimming removed 5 bases at V and 5 bases at J, with 19 bases between. This CDR3 spans 15 amino acids. Per the germline V gene, CDR1 is SGHRS and CDR2 is YFSETQ.

There are many counts of this clonotype. The chain employs TRBV29-1 and TRBJ2-5, with 13 bases fitting TRBD2. CDR3 size: 15 residues. V lost 3 bases to trimming and J lost 5 bases; unmatched junction nucleotides: 6. CDR1 is SQVTM, CDR2 ANQGSEA, per germline. The CDR3 DNA follows: TGCAGCGTTGAGGAGACTAGCGGGGGGCGGGAGACCCAGTACTTC. Translated: CSVEETSGGRETQYF.

This clonotype was detected many times. The chain uses TRBV5-1 and TRBJ2-7, with 8 bases aligning to TRBD1. Germline trimming cut 4 bases from V and 7 bases from J; bases unmatched to any gene: 7. The germline CDR1 and CDR2 sequences are SGHRS and YFSETQ. CDR3 length: 13 amino acids. In nucleotides, the CDR3 is TGCGCCAGCAGCCAGGACAGGGCGAGGGAGCAGTACTTC. Translated: CASSQDRAREQYF.

This chain uses TRBV3-1 with TRBJ2-3; TRBD2 matches at 11 bases. Looked up from germline, CDR1 is LGHDT and CDR2 is YNNKEL (reference sequence). Trimming cost V 11 bases and J 2 bases; bases outside gene matches: 21. The CDR3 totals 19 residues. The CDR3 loop is CAFCFVLTSGTSITDTQYF. Written as DNA, the CDR3 is TGTGCCTTCTGTTTCGTCTTGACTAGCGGGACCTCTATCACAGATACGCAGTATTTT.

This clonotype was detected many times. The chain couples TRBV24-1 to TRBJ2-3; 7 nucleotides align to TRBD1. Germline values: CDR1 KGHDR, CDR2 SFDVKD. The J segment lost 2 bases and the V segment lost 12 bases, leaving 10 bases of the junction unmatched. This CDR3 spans 14 amino acids. The CDR3: CASSEGAPTDTQYF. CDR3 coding DNA: TGTGCCTCGTCAGAGGGGGCCCCCACAGATACGCAGTATTTT.

This clonotype was observed many times. This sequence joins TRBV5-1 and TRBJ1-3, with 7 bases fitting TRBD1. After removal of 0 bases from V and 2 bases from J, the junction contained 5 bases not matched to a gene. Per germline, CDR1 SGHRS and CDR2 YFSETQ. The CDR3 extends over 16 amino acids. The CDR3 coding sequence is TGCGCCAGCAGCTTGGAGACAGGGCAAACTGGAAACACCATATATTTT. Translation: CASSLETGQTGNTIYF.

The chain uses TRBV7-2 and TRBJ2-2; D unresolved. Between the trimmed V and J ends, which lost 2 bases and 9 bases, there was a span of 10 bases. The CDR3 is made up of 13 amino acids. CDR1 SGHTA and CDR2 FQGNSA come from the germline V gene. CDR3 protein: CASSLIPNRELFF. CDR3 DNA sequence: TGTGCCAGCAGCTTAATACCTAATCGGGAGCTGTTTTTT. Filled out from reference TRBV7-2 and TRBJ2-2, the complete variable domain reads GAGVSQSPSNKVTEKGKDVELRCDPISGHTALYWYRQSLGQGLEFLIYFQGNSAPDKSGLPSDRFSAERTGGSVSTLTIQRTQQEDSAVYLCASSLIPNRELFFGEGSRLTVL.

This clonotype was counted ten times or more. The chain joins TRBV5-1 to TRBJ1-2; unclear D gene. CDR3 size: 14 residues. Germline CDR1 SGHRS, CDR2 YFSETQ. V lost 5 bases to trimming and J lost 4 bases, with 15 bases between them. As DNA, the CDR3 is TGCGCCAGCAGGGCGACCGTAGAGACCTATGGCTACACCTTC. Translation gives CASRATVETYGYTF.

The chain uses TRBV5-1 and TRBJ2-5, with TRBD2 identical over 7 bases. Germline V gene lookup returns CDR1 SGHRS and CDR2 YFSETQ. This CDR3 spans 15 amino acids. Trimming took 0 bases from V and 0 from J; bases not matched to a gene: 2. The CDR3 protein is CASSLGREYQETQYF. In DNA form, the CDR3 reads TGCGCCAGCAGCTTGGGGCGGGAGTACCAAGAGACCCAGTACTTC.

This clonotype was observed at least ten times. This chain connects TRBV7-2 to TRBJ1-5; D gene unclear. This CDR3 region has 12 residues. Germline lookup yields CDR1 SGHTA and CDR2 FQGNSA. V was pared by 3 bases and J by 3 bases, with 3 bases between. The DNA of the CDR3 is TGTGCCAGCAGCTTGAACAATCAGCCCCAGCATTTT. This gives the protein CASSLNNQPQHF.

At least ten counts were recorded for this clonotype. V gene TRBV29-1 combines with J gene TRBJ2-7, with a tentative D call TRBD1 (6 bases). The CDR3 contains 14 residues. Germline V gene sequence: CDR1 SQVTM, CDR2 ANQGSEA. The V end was cut by 6 bases, the J end by 2 bases, with 17 bases between. CDR3 amino acids: CSVLGTQFPYEQYF. CDR3 coding DNA: TGCAGCGTGCTCGGGACACAGTTTCCCTACGAGCAGTACTTC.

This clonotype was detected ten times or more. V gene TRBV5-6 combines with J gene TRBJ2-5; possible D gene TRBD1, 6 bases. The germline V and J ends were trimmed by 4 bases and 1 base, with 17 bases remaining between them. This CDR3 comprises 16 residues. Germline CDR1 is SGHDT and CDR2 is YYEEEE. In DNA form, the CDR3 reads TGTGCCAGCAGCGCAGGACAGATAATATTCCAAGAGACCCAGTACTTC. Its protein product is CASSAGQIIFQETQYF.

This chain joins TRBV29-1 and TRBJ2-1; 7 bases are shared with TRBD2. The CDR3 extends over 13 amino acids. Per the germline V gene, CDR1 is SQVTM and CDR2 is ANQGSEA. V lost 6 bases and J lost 1; bases outside the gene matches: 3. The CDR3, as DNA: TGCAGCGTAGCTAGCGGATCCTACAATGAGCAGTTCTTC. Its translation is CSVASGSYNEQFF.

This clonotype occurred many times. The rearrangement joins TRBV29-1 to TRBJ2-1; D remains unclear. V shed 1 base and J shed 10 bases, with 14 bases lying between them. The CDR3 contains 13 residues. Germline-derived CDR1 and CDR2 are SQVTM and ANQGSEA. CDR3 sequence: CSVEGVDWQEQFF. The CDR3 coding sequence is TGCAGCGTTGAAGGGGTGGATTGGCAGGAGCAGTTCTTC.

This clonotype was detected ten times or more. The rearrangement links TRBV3-1 to TRBJ2-5; 12 bases are shared with TRBD1. Germline V gene lookup returns CDR1 LGHDT and CDR2 YNNKEL (reference sequence). The CDR3 is 14 residues long. Trimming took 6 bases from V and 5 from J; bases not matched to a gene: 4. The CDR3 DNA reads TGTGCCAGCAGTCGGGACAGGGGGCGCGAGACCCAGTACTTC. Translating gives CASSRDRGRETQYF.

This clonotype has at least ten counts. The chain is built from TRBV20-1 and TRBJ1-5, with D possibly matching TRBD1 (6 bases). Trimming removed 0 bases at V and 2 bases at J, with 11 bases between. The CDR3 contains 15 residues. From germline, CDR1 is DFQATT and CDR2 SNEGSKA (reference sequence). This CDR3 reads CSARDGGAGNQPQHF. DNA for the CDR3: TGCAGTGCTAGAGATGGGGGGGCTGGCAATCAGCCCCAGCATTTT.

The sample holds many counts of this clonotype. This chain connects TRBV7-8 to TRBJ1-5; D is ambiguous. CDR1 and CDR2 (germline): SGHVS, FQNEAQ. Trimming took 1 base from V and 6 from J, leaving 7 bases between them. The CDR3 extends over 13 amino acids. CDR3 sequence (DNA): TGTGCCAGCAGCTTAGACGCCGGTCAGCCCCAGCATTTT. Encoded protein: CASSLDAGQPQHF.

This clonotype was observed many times. The V and J genes are TRBV5-1 and TRBJ2-7; possibly TRBD2 for D (6 bases). The CDR3 contains 13 residues. The germline CDR1 and CDR2 sequences are SGHRS and YFSETQ. Trimming removed 5 bases at V and 2 bases at J, with 11 bases between. CDR3 sequence (DNA): TGCGCCAGCAGGGGCGGGACTCCCTACGAGCAGTACTTC. As protein: CASRGGTPYEQYF.

This clonotype was seen ten or more times. The V and J genes are TRBV15 and TRBJ2-1, with 10 bases aligning to TRBD1. The germline gives CDR1 LNHNV, CDR2 YYDKDF (reference sequence). The CDR3 totals 17 residues. Trimming took 4 bases from V and 6 from J; bases not matched to a gene: 12. DNA for the CDR3: TGTGCCACCAGCACAAGAACCGGGACAGGGGACATCAATGAGCAGTTCTTC. The encoded protein is CATSTRTGTGDINEQFF. The entire variable domain, with the rest obtained from reference TRBV15 and TRBJ2-1, is as follows: DAMVIQNPRYQVTQFGKPVTLSCSQTLNHNVMYWYQQKSSQAPKLLFHYYDKDFNNEADTPDNFQSRRPNTSFCFLDIRSPGLGDTAMYLCATSTRTGTGDINEQFFGPGTRLTVL.